This T cell receptor beta chain is from a study of T-cell reconstitution after alpha-beta-depleted transplantation in children. Unique molecular identifiers were incorporated when the TCRbeta library was constructed. Each CDR3 protein is one row after TCRdb ran MiXCR on the PCR reads. The table includes approximately 640,000 distinct CDR3 sequences, roughly 17% detected once. The CDR3 sequence is 14 residues long. V was pared by 0 bases and J by 6 bases, with 1 base of the junction left unmatched. Per germline, CDR1 SGHDT and CDR2 YYEEEE. This clonotype was recorded at least ten times. The chain combines TRBV5-6 with TRBJ2-4; 9 nucleotides agree with TRBD1. The sample here was PBMCs from the stem cell graft donor, taken from the stem cell graft. The sequence was collected from a human donor who donated a stem cell graft to a child with acute myeloid leukemia. Written as DNA, the CDR3 is TGTGCCAGCAGCTTGGGGGGACAGGGAAACATTCAGTACTTC. Translating gives CASSLGGQGNIQYF.